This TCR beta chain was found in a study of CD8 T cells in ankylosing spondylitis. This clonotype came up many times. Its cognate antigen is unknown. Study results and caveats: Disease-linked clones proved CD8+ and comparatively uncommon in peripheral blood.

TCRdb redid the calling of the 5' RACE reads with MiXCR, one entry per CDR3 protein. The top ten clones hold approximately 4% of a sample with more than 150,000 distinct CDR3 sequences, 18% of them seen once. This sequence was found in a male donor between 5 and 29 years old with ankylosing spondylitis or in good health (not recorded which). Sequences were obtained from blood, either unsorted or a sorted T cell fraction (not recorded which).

The CDR3 spells CASSYGREGSYNEQFF. The CDR3 region has the DNA TGTGCCAGCAGTTACGGGCGGGAGGGGTCCTACAATGAGCAGTTCTTC. This chain links TRBV6-5 with TRBJ2-1; 9 bases line up with TRBD2. V gave up 2 bases and J gave up 1 base; unmatched junction bases: 3. CDR3 length: 16 amino acids. Germline lookup yields CDR1 MNHEY and CDR2 SVGAGI.